What follows are 2 T cell receptor beta chains derived from one specimen sequenced in a study of molecular identifiers for immune sequencing clone quantification. TCRdb reanalysed the PCR reads using MiXCR and keeps one entry per CDR3 protein. Among 35,000 or so distinct CDR3 sequences listed, roughly 20% were seen once. The sample taken for sequencing was naive CD8+ T cells from blood, with Jurkat cell RNA spiked in. Subset reported: FACS-sorted CD8+CD4-CCR7+CD45RA+ naive T cells. Receptor source: a human donor in good health. Some libraries in this study had Jurkat cell RNA spiked in.

The table lists this clonotype with many counts. The V and J genes are TRBV7-8 and TRBJ2-7; D is tentatively TRBD1 or TRBD2 (6 bases each). The V end lost 2 bases, the J end lost 5 bases, and 13 bases lay between the germline ends. The CDR3 consists of 14 residues. CDR1 is SGHVS and CDR2 is FQNEAQ in the germline V gene. The CDR3 reads CASSLYREVHEQYF. CDR3 DNA sequence: TGTGCCAGCAGCTTATACAGGGAGGTCCACGAGCAGTACTTC.

This clonotype has at least ten counts. This chain uses TRBV7-2 with TRBJ2-1; D is possibly TRBD2 (6 bases). V was cut by 3 bases and J by 3 bases, with 9 bases left in between. Germline assignment: CDR1 SGHTA and CDR2 FQGNSA. The CDR3 sequence is 14 residues long. The CDR3 bases are TGTGCCAGCAGCTTCGGGGGAGTCTACAATGAGCAGTTCTTC. Translating it yields CASSFGGVYNEQFF. The variable domain in full, with the rest retrieved from reference TRBV7-2 and TRBJ2-1, is GAGVSQSPSNKVTEKGKDVELRCDPISGHTALYWYRQSLGQGLEFLIYFQGNSAPDKSGLPSDRFSAERTGGSVSTLTIQRTQQEDSAVYLCASSFGGVYNEQFFGPGTRLTVL.